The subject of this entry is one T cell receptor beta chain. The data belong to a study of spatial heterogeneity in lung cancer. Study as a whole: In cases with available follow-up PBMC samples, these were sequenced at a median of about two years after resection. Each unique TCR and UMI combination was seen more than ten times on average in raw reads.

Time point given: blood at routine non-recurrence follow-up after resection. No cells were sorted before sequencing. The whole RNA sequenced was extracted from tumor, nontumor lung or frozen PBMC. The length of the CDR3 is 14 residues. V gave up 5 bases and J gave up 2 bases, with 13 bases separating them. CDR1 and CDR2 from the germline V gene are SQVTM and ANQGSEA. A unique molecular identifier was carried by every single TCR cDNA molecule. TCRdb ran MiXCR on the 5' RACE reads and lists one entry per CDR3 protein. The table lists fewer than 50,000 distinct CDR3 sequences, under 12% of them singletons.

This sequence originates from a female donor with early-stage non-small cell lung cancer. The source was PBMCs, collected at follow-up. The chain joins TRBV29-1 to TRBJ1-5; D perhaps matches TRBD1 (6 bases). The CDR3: CSVQQGTGNQPQHF. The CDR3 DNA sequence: TGCAGCGTTCAGCAGGGGACGGGCAATCAGCCCCAGCATTTT.